This TCR beta chain was recovered during a study of identifying expanded T cells in peripheral blood. General study points: Across healthy donors, higher total template counts meant significantly greater roughly two-week count variance. Differentially abundant clones: approximately 1.3 between replicates, 16.4 at around 14 days, approximately 18 at four.

Healthy donors had no documented immune events, such as infections, while sampled. Clones were sequenced by immunoSEQ multiplex PCR, and TCRdb holds only the in-frame ones, with some missing. The table has approximately 79,000 clones, almost 90% seen once; the top ten hold 2.5% to 3.5%. The CDR3 is 15 residues long. The V end lost 5 bases, the J end lost 2 bases, and 12 bases lay between the germline ends. Germline assignment: CDR1 SGHTA and CDR2 FQGNSA. A remark on this clone: As yet, its antigen is unknown.

This clonotype was sampled from a person aged 18-69 years in good health. This chain links TRBV7-2 with TRBJ2-2; D gene unclear. The sequenced sample was blood. The chain's CDR3 is CASSSSTTNTGELFF. The CDR3 coding sequence is TGTGCCAGCAGCAGTTCCACTACAAACACCGGGGAGCTGTTTTTT.